These 21 T cell receptor beta chains were sequenced from one sample in a study of T cells in Graves' hyperthyroidism and ophthalmopathy. The CDR3 regions of TCR beta were amplified from RNA transcripts. Carried out on the TCR CDR3, a first-round RT-PCR used the HTBI primer set. TCRdb ran MiXCR on the multiplex PCR reads and lists one entry per CDR3 protein. The sample gives some 380,000 distinct CDR3 sequences, about 13% of which show up once; 20% is in the top ten. The sequenced sample was blood. Source of these receptors: a young man with Graves' hyperthyroidism that later progressed to Graves' ophthalmopathy.

In this sample, this clonotype turned up a few times. This chain connects TRBV5-5 to TRBJ2-5; 7 bases are shared with TRBD1. Germline V gene lookup returns CDR1 SGHKS and CDR2 YYEKEE (reference sequence). The CDR3 loop spans 16 amino acids. The V gene end was trimmed by 0 bases and the J gene end by 5 bases; junction bases not matched to a gene: 10. CDR3 sequence: CASSLDTGTARETQYF. DNA for the CDR3: TGTGCCAGCAGCTTGGATACCGGGACAGCTAGGGAGACCCAGTACTTC.

The table lists this clonotype with many counts. J is TRBJ2-1 and V is TRBV20-1, with a weak D call TRBD1 (6 bases). V lost 6 bases, J lost 7 bases, and 19 bases lay in between. This CDR3 has 14 amino acids. CDR1 is DFQATT, CDR2 SNEGSKA, per germline (reference sequence). CDR3 residues: CSADLQGLGNEQFF. The CDR3 bases are TGCAGTGCGGACCTCCAGGGGCTGGGGAATGAGCAGTTCTTC.

Concerning this clonotype: This may arise from a read error, as a much more abundant clone is one base away. V is TRBV5-1 and J is TRBJ2-1; TRBD1 is a possible D gene (6 bases). This CDR3 is 16 amino acids long. Germline V lookup: CDR1 SGHRS, CDR2 YFSETQ. The CDR3 DNA sequence: TGCGCCAGCGGCTTGATGGGTAGGGGGACCTACAATGAGCAGTTCTTC. This sequence encodes CASGLMGRGTYNEQFF.

A few counts support this clonotype. This chain links TRBV6-1 with TRBJ1-6; D gene ambiguous. Between the trimmed V and J ends, which lost 8 bases and 12 bases, there was a span of 11 bases. This CDR3 spans 11 amino acids. From germline, CDR1 is MNHNS and CDR2 SASEGT. CDR3 nucleotides: TGTGCCAGCGAAGACTTGGGACCCCTCCACTTT. Amino acid sequence: CASEDLGPLHF.

To note about this clonotype: Compared with germline, one end of the junction differs, possibly owing to a read error. The chain links TRBV7-9 to TRBJ2-7; 9 bases are shared with TRBD2. Germline V gene sequence: CDR1 SEHNR, CDR2 FQNEAQ (reference sequence). The CDR3 covers 16 residues. DNA of the CDR3: TGTGTCAGCAGCCCTCGTTCAGCGGGGGGCCTCTACGAGCAGTACTTC. Translating it yields CVSSPRSAGGLYEQYF.

This clonotype was observed at least ten times. This sequence joins TRBV12-3 or TRBV12-4 and TRBJ1-6; D not resolved. Trimming pared 3 bases from V and 6 bases from J, leaving 3 bases between. CDR3 length: 12 amino acids. The CDR3 sequence is CASSFTNSPLHF. The CDR3 DNA follows: TGTGCCAGCAGTTTTACTAATTCACCCCTCCACTTT.

This clonotype was seen at least ten times. An end of the junction does not agree with germline; a read error may underlie this. The chain uses TRBV5-1 and TRBJ2-1; 8 bases align to TRBD2. The CDR3 runs to 14 residues. Per the germline V gene, CDR1 is SGHRS and CDR2 is YFSETQ. CDR3 bases: TGTGCCAGCAGCTTCGGGGGGGCTCGGAATGAGCAGTTCTTC. Translated, it gives CASSFGGARNEQFF.

At least ten counts were recorded for this clonotype. This rearrangement joins TRBV20-1 to TRBJ2-5; the D gene is possibly TRBD2 (5 bases). CDR1 DFQATT and CDR2 SNEGSKA come from the germline V gene (reference sequence). The CDR3 runs to 21 residues. The germline V and J ends were trimmed by 1 base and 4 bases, with 34 bases remaining between them. The CDR3 protein is CSARVGLSPRAPPPVGETQYF. The CDR3 nucleotides are TGCAGTGCTAGAGTCGGGCTAAGTCCGAGGGCACCCCCTCCGGTCGGAGAGACCCAGTACTTC.

V usage is TRBV5-1 and J usage is TRBJ2-1; D is uncertain. The V end lost 0 bases, the J end lost 9 bases, and 13 bases lay between the germline ends. From germline, CDR1 is SGHRS and CDR2 YFSETQ. This CDR3 has 14 residues. CDR3 sequence (DNA): TGCGCCAGCAGCTTGGATAGAGTTGAAGGTGAGCAGTTCTTC. Its translation is CASSLDRVEGEQFF.

This clonotype turned up a few times. The J gene is TRBJ2-3, the V gene TRBV6-4, with a weak D call TRBD2 (6 bases). Germline lookup yields CDR1 MRHNA and CDR2 SNTAGT. The germline V and J ends were trimmed by 5 bases and 0 bases, with 15 bases remaining between them. The CDR3 spans 16 residues. The CDR3 DNA follows: TGTGCCAGCAGTTCCGTTGGCGGGGCAAGCACAGATACGCAGTATTTT. Amino acid sequence: CASSSVGGASTDTQYF.

This clonotype appeared a few times. The J gene is TRBJ2-7, the V gene TRBV5-1; D not certain. V was cut by 0 bases and J by 4 bases, with 11 bases left in between. The CDR3 consists of 14 residues. The germline gives CDR1 SGHRS, CDR2 YFSETQ. The CDR3 loop reads CASSLDRIGYEQYF. As DNA, the CDR3 is TGCGCCAGCAGCTTGGACCGAATTGGGTACGAGCAGTACTTC.

This clonotype was picked up many times. This chain joins TRBV29-1 and TRBJ1-1, with D unresolved. The CDR3 consists of 12 residues. Germline V gene lookup returns CDR1 SQVTM and CDR2 ANQGSEA. Trimming stripped 4 bases from V and 3 bases from J, with 9 bases between. CDR3: CSVVVTHTEAFF. The CDR3 DNA follows: TGCAGCGTTGTTGTGACCCACACTGAAGCTTTCTTT.

The chain is built from TRBV5-5 and TRBJ1-5, with 9 bases fitting TRBD1. The CDR3 contains 16 residues. V gave up 4 bases and J gave up 0 bases; unmatched junction bases: 5. Germline-derived CDR1 and CDR2 are SGHKS and YYEKEE (reference sequence). CDR3 sequence (DNA): TGTGCCAGCAGCACAGGGACAGGGTATAGCAATCAGCCCCAGCATTTT. Its translation is CASSTGTGYSNQPQHF. The full variable domain, completed using reference TRBV5-5 and TRBJ1-5, is DAGVTQSPTHLIKTRGQQVTLRCSPISGHKSVSWYQQVLGQGPQFIFQYYEKEERGRGNFPDRFSARQFPNYSSELNVNALLLGDSALYLCASSTGTGYSNQPQHFGDGTRLSIL.

This clonotype was seen at least ten times. This rearrangement joins TRBV7-9 to TRBJ1-6; TRBD1 matches 9 bases. Germline V gene lookup returns CDR1 SEHNR and CDR2 FQNEAQ (reference sequence). This CDR3 spans 15 amino acids. The ends lost 7 bases at V and 9 bases at J; junction bases unmatched: 10. The CDR3 loop reads CASTKAGQGISPLHF. The CDR3 bases are TGTGCCAGCACCAAGGCGGGACAGGGAATTTCACCCCTCCACTTT. The variable domain in full, completed from reference TRBV7-9 and TRBJ1-6, reads DTGVSQNPRHKITKRGQNVTFRCDPISEHNRLYWYRQTLGQGPEFLTYFQNEAQLEKSRLLSDRFSAERPKGSFSTLEIQRTEQGDSAMYLCASTKAGQGISPLHFGNGTRLTVT.

The genes are TRBV6-1 and TRBJ1-2; D not resolved. V lost 2 bases and J 7 bases, leaving 8 bases between the germline ends. The CDR3 covers 12 residues. Per germline, CDR1 MNHNS and CDR2 SASEGT. The CDR3 region has the DNA TGTGCCAGCAGTGAATCAGGATTTGGCTACACCTTC. The encoded protein is CASSESGFGYTF.

This clonotype was seen ten or more times. The CDR3 nucleotides are TGTGCCAGCAGTTTTGTTGGGACTAGCGGGTTCCCCGGCACAGATACGCAGTATTTT. Its protein is CASSFVGTSGFPGTDTQYF. This sequence joins TRBV28 and TRBJ2-3, with 12 bases identical to TRBD2. The germline CDR1 and CDR2 sequences are MDHEN and SYDVKM. CDR3 length equals 19 residues. V was clipped by 3 bases and J by 1 base; unmatched bases: 11.

This clonotype was detected ten times or more. This rearrangement joins TRBV12-3 or TRBV12-4 to TRBJ1-4; a weak D match, TRBD1 (5 bases). CDR3 size: 13 residues. The V and J ends lost 4 bases and 7 bases respectively, with 10 bases between them. This CDR3 is CASSSGLSEKLFF. The CDR3 DNA reads as TGTGCCAGCAGTTCGGGACTGAGTGAAAAACTGTTTTTT.

This clonotype showed up many times. The CDR3 nucleotides are TGTGCCAGCAGCCGAACAGGGAACACCGGGGAGCTGTTTTTT. Encoded protein: CASSRTGNTGELFF. The chain couples TRBV12-3 or TRBV12-4 to TRBJ2-2; the D gene is possibly TRBD1 (5 bases). The V end was cut by 6 bases, the J end by 1 base, with 9 bases between. CDR3 length: 14 amino acids.

This clonotype has a handful of counts. The chain joins TRBV20-1 to TRBJ1-6; D unresolved. Germline V gives CDR1 DFQATT, CDR2 SNEGSKA (reference sequence). V was cut by 2 bases and J by 8 bases, with 16 bases left in between. The CDR3 length is 15 residues. The CDR3 DNA sequence: TGCAGTGCTAGACTCTTAGATCGTTCGGATTCACCCCTCCACTTT. Encoded protein: CSARLLDRSDSPLHF.

As DNA, the CDR3 is TGCGCCAGCAGCCCGAGGTGGGGTTACAATGAGCAGTTCTTC. It is translated as CASSPRWGYNEQFF. J is TRBJ2-1 and V is TRBV5-1; D is unclear. The CDR3 is 14 residues long. Germline lookup yields CDR1 SGHRS and CDR2 YFSETQ. Deletions cut 4 bases from V and 4 bases from J, with 12 bases between.

V gene TRBV7-6 combines with J gene TRBJ1-6; D might be TRBD1 (6 bases). The CDR3 has 14 residues. With 4 bases removed from V and 7 bases from J, the gap between germline ends came to 11 bases. From germline, CDR1 is SGHVS and CDR2 FNYEAQ. CDR3 amino acids: CASSSTDRNSPLHF. The CDR3 DNA is TGTGCCAGCAGCTCAACGGACAGAAATTCACCCCTCCACTTT.